This is a list of T cell receptor beta chains from one sample in a study of neurological immune-mediated disorders. In TCRdb, the 5' RACE reads were re-called with MiXCR into one record per CDR3 protein. The table has some 42,000 distinct CDR3 sequences, 11% seen once. The sample comprised CD4+ T cells from blood. The receptors shown here come from a woman aged 25 to 39 with HTLV-1-associated myelopathy (HAM/TSP). The CDR3 runs from the conserved cysteine through the conserved F or W. A D gene is named only where the DNA matches it firmly. The listing skips clone size in some rows; elsewhere it reads once, few, many or a size class.

d_call j_call v_call clone_size cdr3_aa cdr3_nt
TRBD1 TRBJ2-4 TRBV24-1 few CATSDTGQGAKNIQYF TGTGCCACCAGTGACACCGGACAGGGGGCCAAAAACATTCAGTACTTC
. TRBJ1-1 TRBV20-1 many CSTRWAMNTEAFF TGCAGTACCCGGTGGGCGATGAACACTGAAGCTTTCTTT
. TRBJ2-7 TRBV5-1 many CASSWGTVSYEQYF TGCGCCAGCAGCTGGGGGACGGTCTCCTACGAGCAGTACTTC
. TRBJ2-3 TRBV5-1 many CASSLRESGPKMDTQYF TGCGCCAGCAGCTTGCGGGAAAGCGGACCTAAAATGGATACGCAGTATTTT
TRBD1 TRBJ1-6 TRBV12-3/TRBV12-4 many CASSRRQGTRSPLHF TGTGCCAGCAGCCGACGACAGGGTACTCGATCACCCCTCCACTTT
. TRBJ2-7 TRBV24-1 many CATSDPGQEEDEQYF TGTGCCACCAGTGACCCAGGACAAGAAGAGGACGAGCAGTACTTC
TRBD1 TRBJ1-1 TRBV18 many CASAWGDRGTEAFF TGTGCCAGCGCATGGGGGGACAGGGGCACTGAAGCTTTCTTT
TRBD2 TRBJ2-1 TRBV7-2 many CASSGTSATSYNEQFF TGTGCCAGCAGCGGGACTAGCGCGACATCCTACAATGAGCAGTTCTTC
TRBD1 TRBJ2-7 TRBV7-2 many CASSAMTGGPRLVAYEQYF TGTGCCAGCAGCGCGATGACAGGGGGCCCCCGGCTAGTCGCCTACGAGCAGTACTTC
. TRBJ1-5 TRBV12-3/TRBV12-4 many CASSLNRNSNQPQHF TGTGCCAGCAGTTTAAACAGGAACAGCAATCAGCCCCAGCATTTT
. TRBJ1-2 TRBV19 many CASTRRGNLGGYTF TGTGCCAGTACCCGACGGGGAAATCTCGGTGGCTACACCTTC
. TRBJ2-1 TRBV7-8 few CASSLFQDTPNEQFF TGTGCCAGCAGCTTATTCCAGGACACCCCCAATGAGCAGTTCTTT
. TRBJ1-2 TRBV5-1 many CASSLVPDNYGYTF TGCGCCAGCAGCTTGGTGCCAGATAACTATGGCTACACCTTC
TRBD2 TRBJ2-7 TRBV20-1 many CSARHERDVASYEQYF TGCAGTGCTCGTCACGAGCGGGACGTAGCCTCCTACGAGCAGTACTTC
. TRBJ1-1 TRBV20-1 many CSGISGRTNTEAFF TGCAGTGGGATCTCGGGACGAACGAACACTGAAGCTTTCTTT
. TRBJ2-3 TRBV6-6 many CASSYVGPPTDTQYF TGTGCCAGCAGTTACGTGGGTCCCCCCACAGATACGCAGTATTTT
TRBD1 TRBJ2-3 TRBV30 few CAWSRDSGFTDTQYF TGTGCCTGGAGTCGGGACAGCGGTTTCACAGATACGCAGTATTTT
TRBD2 TRBJ2-6 TRBV7-8 many CASSQRLAGVSGANVLTF TGTGCCAGCAGCCAAAGACTAGCGGGGGTATCCGGGGCCAACGTCCTGACTTTC
. TRBJ2-1 TRBV14 many CASSHLRYPYNEQFF TGTGCCAGCAGCCATCTAAGATACCCTTACAATGAGCAGTTCTTC
TRBD1 TRBJ2-3 TRBV29-1 many CSVDRGKRLTDTQYF TGCAGCGTTGACAGGGGGAAGCGGCTCACAGATACGCAGTATTTT
. TRBJ1-2 TRBV20-1 many CSARWRRADGYTF TGCAGTGCTAGGTGGAGGAGGGCAGATGGCTACACCTTC
TRBD2 TRBJ2-5 TRBV20-1 many CSALPPRVWQRTSETQYF TGCAGTGCTCTCCCACCCCGCGTTTGGCAGAGGACTAGTGAGACCCAGTACTTC
. TRBJ2-7 TRBV20-1 many CSAGRPTGTYEQYF TGCAGTGCCGGCCGTCCGACGGGGACCTACGAGCAGTACTTC
. TRBJ2-1 TRBV5-1 . CASSVGDSGEQFF TGCGCCAGCAGCGTAGGTGACTCAGGGGAGCAGTTCTTC
TRBD1 TRBJ2-2 TRBV7-2 many CASSLRTGGSGELFF TGTGCCAGCAGCTTACGGACAGGGGGCTCCGGGGAGCTGTTTTTT
TRBD1 TRBJ2-7 TRBV20-1 many CSAGRTGEYEQYF TGCAGTGCCGGCAGGACAGGCGAATACGAGCAGTACTTC
. TRBJ2-7 TRBV20-1 many CSARSGGAAYEQYF TGCAGTGCTAGAAGTGGGGGGGCCGCCTACGAGCAGTACTTC
TRBD1 TRBJ2-7 TRBV29-1 many CSVSGQGVPYEQYF TGCAGCGTTTCGGGACAGGGGGTCCCCTACGAGCAGTACTTC
. TRBJ1-6 TRBV7-9 many CASSLGGGRGKEAPLHF TGTGCCAGCAGCTTAGGCGGGGGCAGGGGAAAGGAAGCACCCCTCCACTTT
. TRBJ2-7 TRBV6-6 many CASSSLLPYEQYF TGTGCCAGCAGTTCCCTACTCCCTTACGAGCAGTACTTC
. TRBJ2-3 TRBV27 many CASSLEGTDTQYF TGTGCCAGCAGTTTAGAGGGCACAGATACGCAGTATTTT
. TRBJ2-1 TRBV5-5 many CASSLGGAPYNEQFF TGTGCCAGCAGCTTGGGTGGGGCGCCCTACAATGAGCAGTTCTTC
. TRBJ2-5 TRBV7-2 many CASRHLGGETQYF TGTGCCAGCAGGCACTTGGGGGGAGAGACCCAGTACTTC
TRBD1 TRBJ2-7 TRBV29-1 once CSVVGQGLYEQYF TGCAGCGTCGTCGGACAGGGTCTATACGAGCAGTACTTC
. TRBJ2-3 TRBV9 many CASSVGIGIKTDTQYF TGTGCCAGCAGCGTAGGGATAGGGATAAAAACAGATACGCAGTATTTT
TRBD2 TRBJ2-3 TRBV20-1 many CSARDSRGGANTQYF TGCAGTGCTAGAGATTCTCGCGGGGGGGCTAATACGCAGTATTTT
TRBD1 TRBJ2-7 TRBV5-1 many CASSSRGLTFYEQYF TGCGCCAGCAGCTCCAGGGGGCTAACCTTCTACGAGCAGTACTTC
. TRBJ2-2 TRBV21-1 many CASSNSTGRTGELFF TGTGCCAGCAGCAATTCAACGGGGCGCACCGGGGAGCTGTTTTTT
. TRBJ1-5 TRBV29-1 many CSVAGNSNQPQHF TGCAGCGTTGCAGGAAATAGCAATCAGCCCCAGCATTTT
TRBD1 TRBJ2-2 TRBV10-3 many CAIRQGALDGELFF TGTGCCATCAGGCAGGGGGCTCTAGACGGGGAGCTGTTTTTT
. TRBJ2-1 TRBV7-8 . CASSFYICSARGQGFSEQFF .
. TRBJ1-4 TRBV5-4 . CASSSEGQFEKLFF TGTGCCAGCAGTTCGGAAGGGCAGTTTGAAAAACTGTTTTTT
TRBD2 TRBJ2-7 TRBV29-1 many CRPGGAVYEQYF TGCAGGCCCGGGGGGGCAGTCTACGAGCAGTACTTC
. TRBJ2-2 TRBV3-1 many CASRWAAGELFF TGTGCCAGCAGGTGGGCAGCCGGGGAGCTGTTTTTT
. TRBJ2-2 TRBV5-1 . CASSLDGISTGELFF TGCGCCAGCAGCTTGGATGGTATTTCCACCGGGGAGCTGTTTTTT
. TRBJ2-2 TRBV7-9 many CASSLSTGELFF TGTGCCAGCAGCTTAAGCACCGGGGAGCTGTTTTTT
TRBD2 TRBJ2-1 TRBV30 . CAWSVFGGANDEQFF TGTGCCTGGAGTGTATTCGGGGGGGCTAACGATGAGCAGTTCTTC
. TRBJ1-4 TRBV6-1 many CASSDPGSEKLFF TGTGCCAGCAGTGACCCGGGCAGTGAAAAACTGTTTTTT